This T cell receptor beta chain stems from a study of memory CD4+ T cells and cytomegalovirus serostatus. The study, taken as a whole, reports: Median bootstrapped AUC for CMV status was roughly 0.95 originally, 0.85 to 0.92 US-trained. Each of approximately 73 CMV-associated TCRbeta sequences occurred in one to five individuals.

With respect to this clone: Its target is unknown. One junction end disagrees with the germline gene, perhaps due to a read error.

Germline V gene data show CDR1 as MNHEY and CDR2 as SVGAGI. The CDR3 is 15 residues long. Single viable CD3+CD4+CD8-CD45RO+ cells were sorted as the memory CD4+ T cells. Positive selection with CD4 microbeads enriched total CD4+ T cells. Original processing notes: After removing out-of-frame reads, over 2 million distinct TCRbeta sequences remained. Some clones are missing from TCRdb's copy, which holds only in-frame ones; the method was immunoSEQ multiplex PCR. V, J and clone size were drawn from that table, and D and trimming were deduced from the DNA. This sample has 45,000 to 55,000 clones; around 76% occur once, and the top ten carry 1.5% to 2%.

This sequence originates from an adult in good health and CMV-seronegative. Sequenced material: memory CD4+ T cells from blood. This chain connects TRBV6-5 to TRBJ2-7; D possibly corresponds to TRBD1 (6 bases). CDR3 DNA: TGTGCCAGCCGTTATGTGGGGGCTGAGGCCTACGAGCAGTACTTC. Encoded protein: CASRYVGAEAYEQYF.